These 13 T cell receptor beta chains originate from one sample sequenced in a study of blood T cell repertoires in COVID-19 (dated by TCRdb to 2019 to 2021). The library was generated by the immunoSEQ multiplex PCR assay. TCRdb holds this immuneACCESS table with in-frame rearrangements only. Some clones are missing; in checked studies, unresolved V genes explain under half, and the rest has no known cause. The sample table lists tens of thousands of clones, over 70% of them with a count of one. The ten largest clonotypes hold approximately 6.3% of the sample. Specimen: peripheral blood. These receptors were taken from a man aged 45 to 65 with active COVID-19.

This clone has a single count. J is TRBJ1-2 and V is TRBV5-1; 7 bases line up with TRBD1. The CDR3 loop spans 16 amino acids. V shed 2 bases and J 0 bases; nucleotides not matched to a gene: 7. Per germline, CDR1 SGHRS and CDR2 YFSETQ. CDR3 region: CASSFIPGTANYGYTF. Written as DNA, the CDR3 is TGCGCCAGCAGCTTTATCCCCGGGACAGCTAACTATGGCTACACCTTC.

The rearrangement uses TRBV7-3 and TRBJ2-7, with 8 bases that match TRBD1. The V gene end was trimmed by 2 bases and the J gene end by 3 bases; junction bases not matched to a gene: 6. Germline V gene data show CDR1 as SGHTA and CDR2 as FQGTGA. The CDR3 sequence is 15 residues long. The CDR3: CASSLVGGTGYEQYF. In nucleotides, the CDR3 is TGTGCCAGCAGCTTAGTTGGGGGGACAGGCTACGAGCAGTACTTC.

The chain couples TRBV7-9 to TRBJ2-7; no clear D. CDR1 and CDR2 from the germline V gene are SEHNR and FQNEAQ (reference sequence). The CDR3 consists of 11 residues. The V end lost 5 bases, the J end lost 2 bases, and 4 bases lay between the germline ends. CDR3 in DNA: TGTGCCAGCAGCCATGCCTACGAGCAGTACTTC. This translates into CASSHAYEQYF.

This chain joins TRBV15 and TRBJ2-7; 8 bases match TRBD2. The CDR3 has 15 residues. The germline V gene encodes CDR1 LNHNV and CDR2 YYDKDF (reference sequence). Losses at the gene ends were 5 bases for V and 0 bases for J; bases not matched to a gene: 6. CDR3 protein: CATSVRREASYEQYF. Here the CDR3 DNA reads TGTGCCACCAGCGTGAGGCGGGAGGCCTCCTACGAGCAGTACTTC.

The rearrangement uses TRBV5-4 and TRBJ2-7; the match to TRBD2 covers 11 bases. The CDR3 covers 16 residues. Per germline, CDR1 SGHNT and CDR2 YYREEE (reference sequence). V shed 3 bases and J 4 bases; nucleotides not matched to a gene: 9. The CDR3 protein is CASSSPTSGIPYEQYF. CDR3 nucleotide sequence: TGTGCCAGCAGCTCCCCGACTAGCGGGATACCGTACGAGCAGTACTTC.

The rearrangement joins TRBV3-1 (or the pseudogene TRBV3-2) to TRBJ2-7; weak D call: TRBD2 (5 bases). This CDR3 comprises 14 residues. Trimming pared 4 bases from V and 4 bases from J, leaving 14 bases between. Germline V gene sequence: CDR1 LGHDT, CDR2 YNNKEL (reference sequence). In nucleotides, the CDR3 is TGTGCCAGCAGCCCCCAGGTTGAGGGATACGAGCAGTACTTC. Protein: CASSPQVEGYEQYF.

J is TRBJ1-4 and V is TRBV18; D remains unclear. CDR1 is KGHSH and CDR2 is LQKENI in the germline V gene. V shed 4 bases and J shed 8 bases, with 14 bases lying between them. The CDR3 is 14 residues long. The CDR3 is CASSRGQEGEKLFF. The CDR3 region has the DNA TGTGCCAGCTCACGAGGCCAGGAGGGAGAAAAACTGTTTTTT. The full variable domain, its missing parts supplied by reference TRBV18 and TRBJ1-4, is NAGVMQNPRHLVRRRGQEARLRCSPMKGHSHVYWYRQLPEEGLKFMVYLQKENIIDESGMPKERFSAEFPKEGPSILRIQQVVRGDSAAYFCASSRGQEGEKLFFGSGTQLSVL.

The chain uses TRBV7-2 and TRBJ1-2; 7 nucleotides line up with TRBD1. With 1 base clipped from V and 2 bases from J, the junction kept 4 bases outside the gene matches. Germline loops: CDR1 SGHTA, CDR2 FQGNSA. The CDR3 is 15 residues long. CDR3 protein: CASSLVRGVNYGYTF. The CDR3, as DNA: TGTGCCAGCAGCTTAGTCAGGGGGGTAAACTATGGCTACACCTTC.

This clone was counted only a few times. The genes are TRBV15 and TRBJ2-7, with D possibly matching TRBD1 (6 bases). V dropped 3 bases and J dropped 6 bases, with 12 bases sitting between them. Per the germline V gene, CDR1 is LNHNV and CDR2 is YYDKDF (reference sequence). The length of the CDR3 is 13 residues. The CDR3 DNA follows: TGTGCCACCAGCAGCCTCCGGGACATCGAGCAGTACTTC. The encoded protein is CATSSLRDIEQYF. The full variable domain, its missing parts supplied by reference TRBV15 and TRBJ2-7, is DAMVIQNPRYQVTQFGKPVTLSCSQTLNHNVMYWYQQKSSQAPKLLFHYYDKDFNNEADTPDNFQSRRPNTSFCFLDIRSPGLGDTAMYLCATSSLRDIEQYFGPGTRLTVT.

The chain combines TRBV7-3 with TRBJ2-3, with D hard to call. CDR3 length: 13 residues. Germline V gives CDR1 SGHTA, CDR2 FQGTGA. V lost 0 bases to trimming and J lost 6 bases, with 7 bases between them. CDR3 sequence reads: CASSLTYPDTQYF. DNA of the CDR3: TGTGCCAGCAGCTTAACGTATCCGGATACGCAGTATTTT.

V gene TRBV6-2 or TRBV6-3 combines with J gene TRBJ2-1, with 7 bases aligning to TRBD2. The CDR3 consists of 16 residues. J was trimmed by 0 bases and V by 6 bases; bases with no gene match: 8. The germline gives CDR1 MNHEY, CDR2 SVGEGT. DNA for the CDR3: TGTGCCAGCAGCCCCGTCGGGGGGAGCTCCTACAATGAGCAGTTCTTC. The encoded protein is CASSPVGGSSYNEQFF.

The chain links TRBV7-6 to TRBJ1-3, with unresolved D. This CDR3 spans 15 amino acids. V was shortened by 5 bases and J by 2 bases, with 13 bases between the two germline ends. The germline gives CDR1 SGHVS, CDR2 FNYEAQ. The CDR3 spells CASSTQNGAGNTIYF. The CDR3 DNA is TGTGCCAGCAGCACGCAGAACGGGGCTGGAAACACCATATATTTT.

The chain combines TRBV28 with TRBJ1-2; D is unresolved. In germline, CDR1 is MDHEN, CDR2 SYDVKM. This CDR3 is 13 amino acids long. V was shortened by 5 bases and J by 7 bases, with 14 bases between the two germline ends. The CDR3 here is CASSPPRHSGYTF. Written as DNA, the CDR3 is TGTGCCAGCAGTCCCCCCCGGCACAGTGGCTACACCTTC.